A single sample gave rise to the 32 T cell receptor beta chains below, sequenced in a study of vaccination effects on CD4 cells after COVID-19. Antigen specificity for these receptors is unknown. Sequencing used immunoSEQ multiplex PCR; TCRdb keeps in-frame clones, though not all of them. The sample lists tens of thousands of clones; around 79% were seen once. Before sequencing, viral peptide pools were used by the ViraFEST assay to expand antigen-specific CD4+ T cells. Following an approximately 10-day culture, CD4+ T cells were purified. Each vaccine recipient was nucleocapsid antibody negative and had no prior SARS-CoV-2 infection. The sample was CD4+ T cells from PBMCs cultured with HCoV-NL63 spike peptides, taken before COVID-19 vaccination. These receptors were collected from a human donor who received a COVID-19 vaccine.

The chain employs TRBV7-7 and TRBJ2-3; 14 nucleotides align to TRBD2. Germline CDR1 SSHAT, CDR2 FNYEAQ (reference sequence). The length of the CDR3 is 16 residues. The V and J ends lost 5 bases and 1 base, in that order; junction bases with no gene match: 2. The CDR3 DNA follows: TGTGCCAGCAGCGAGGGACTAGCGGGGGGCACAGATACGCAGTATTTT. Amino acid sequence: CASSEGLAGGTDTQYF.

DNA of the CDR3: TGTGCCTGGAGCCGCGGGGGGCCAAACACCGGGGAGCTGTTTTTT. This codes for CAWSRGGPNTGELFF. V is TRBV30 and J is TRBJ2-2; TRBD2 matches at 8 bases. The CDR3 is 15 amino acids. Germline-derived CDR1 and CDR2 are GTSNPN and SVGIG (reference sequence). J was trimmed by 2 bases and V by 3 bases; bases with no gene match: 5.

The chain couples TRBV6-4 to TRBJ1-1; D may be TRBD1 (5 bases). The germline gives CDR1 MRHNA, CDR2 SNTAGT. The V end lost 6 bases, the J end lost 3 bases, and 8 bases lay between the germline ends. The CDR3 has 12 residues. In DNA, the CDR3 is TGTGCCAGCAGCAACAGGTACACTGAAGCTTTCTTT. Its protein is CASSNRYTEAFF.

The chain couples TRBV6-6 to TRBJ1-1, with D maybe TRBD1 (6 bases). The CDR3 spans 15 residues. Germline values: CDR1 MNHNY, CDR2 SVGAGI (reference sequence). V gave up 5 bases and J gave up 4 bases, with 17 bases separating them. The CDR3 spells CASSNIQGSGTEAFF. The CDR3, as DNA: TGTGCCAGCAGTAATATACAGGGTTCGGGCACTGAAGCTTTCTTT.

With respect to this clone: Its ends do not fully match the called genes, so a read error is possible. The V gene is TRBV6-1, the J gene TRBJ1-1; the D gene is possibly TRBD1 (6 bases). CDR3 size: 13 residues. Germline CDR1 and CDR2: MNHNS and SASEGT. In DNA form, the CDR3 reads TGTGCCAGCAGTGAAGCGGGGGCCCCTGAGGCTTTCTTT. Translating gives CASSEAGAPEAFF.

The V and J genes are TRBV4-2 and TRBJ2-5; D might be TRBD2 (6 bases). CDR1 LGHNA and CDR2 YNFKEQ come from the germline V gene. The CDR3 extends over 15 amino acids. Trimming left V 2 bases short and J 2 bases short, with 12 bases between. As DNA, the CDR3 is TGTGCCAGCAGCCAATTTACGGGGGAACAAGAGACCCAGTACTTC. Protein: CASSQFTGEQETQYF.

V is TRBV9 and J is TRBJ2-1; possibly TRBD1 for D (6 bases). V lost 4 bases, J lost 5 bases, and 13 bases lay in between. The CDR3 extends over 14 amino acids. CDR1 is SGDLS and CDR2 is YYNGEE in the germline V gene. The CDR3 DNA reads as TGTGCCAGCAGCACCCGGACAGAAGACAATGAGCAGTTCTTC. Protein product: CASSTRTEDNEQFF.

The chain has TRBV5-8 and TRBJ2-2, with 8 bases fitting TRBD2. The CDR3 sequence is 16 residues long. V was pared by 1 base and J by 6 bases, with 8 bases of the junction left unmatched. CDR1 is SGHTS, CDR2 YDEGEE, per germline. CDR3 bases: TGTGCCAGCAGCTTGTTTCGGGGGGGGCCCTCCGGGGAGCTGTTTTTT. This gives the protein CASSLFRGGPSGELFF. Full variable domain (missing parts from reference TRBV5-8 and TRBJ2-2): EAGVTQSPTHLIKTRGQQATLRCSPISGHTSVYWYQQALGLGLQFLLWYDEGEERNRGNFPPRFSGRQFPNYSSELNVNALELEDSALYLCASSLFRGGPSGELFFGEGSRLTVL.

This clone showed up just a few times. CDR3 sequence reads: CASSLGETGLDGYTF. The CDR3 DNA is TGCGCCAGCAGCTTGGGAGAAACAGGGTTGGATGGCTACACCTTC. The V and J genes are TRBV5-1 and TRBJ1-2; TRBD1 is a possible D gene (6 bases). Germline CDR1 and CDR2: SGHRS and YFSETQ. CDR3 length: 15 residues. V was trimmed by 0 bases and J by 6 bases, leaving 15 bases between them.

The V call is TRBV4-1, the J call TRBJ2-1; D not certain. V was pared by 1 base and J by 1 base, with 5 bases between. The germline V gene has CDR1 MGHRA and CDR2 YSYEKL. The CDR3 length is 14 residues. The CDR3: CASSQGPSYNEQFF. CDR3 in DNA: TGCGCCAGCAGCCAAGGCCCGTCCTACAATGAGCAGTTCTTC.

This clone appeared a few times. This chain uses TRBV7-2 with TRBJ2-1; the match to TRBD2 covers 8 bases. V shed 5 bases, J shed 7 bases, and the junction held 7 bases outside the gene matches. The CDR3 is 14 amino acids. Germline CDR1 reads SGHTA; CDR2 reads FQGNSA. This CDR3 reads CASSPGGARNEQFF. CDR3 coding DNA: TGTGCCAGCAGCCCCGGGGGGGCCAGGAATGAGCAGTTCTTC.

The rearrangement uses TRBV6-2 or TRBV6-3 and TRBJ1-2; no reliable D call. V lost 7 bases and J 4 bases, leaving 19 bases between the germline ends. Germline CDR1 is MNHEY and CDR2 is SVGEGT. The CDR3 runs 15 residues. The CDR3 DNA reads as TGTGCCAGCACCCCCAAGGCCATCTCGGGCTATGGCTACACCTTC. It encodes CASTPKAISGYGYTF.

The table lists this clone with a few counts. The rearrangement links TRBV28 to TRBJ2-1; D is possibly TRBD2 (6 bases). Germline V CDR1 and CDR2: MDHEN, SYDVKM. CDR3 size: 13 residues. The V end was cut by 2 bases, the J end by 12 bases, with 14 bases between. The DNA for the CDR3 is TGTGCCAGCAGTTTAGAAAGGACTAAGGGGCAGTTCTTC. This encodes CASSLERTKGQFF.

The chain recombines TRBV2 with TRBJ2-4; the match to TRBD2 covers 11 bases. Germline trimming cut 7 bases from V and 0 bases from J; bases unmatched to any gene: 5. Germline CDR1 and CDR2: SNHLY and FYNNEI. The CDR3 contains 16 residues. DNA for the CDR3: TGTGCCAGCAATCGACTAGCGGGGCTAGCCAAAAACATTCAGTACTTC. Translating it yields CASNRLAGLAKNIQYF.

The CDR3 protein is CATSVDEYTEAFF. As DNA, the CDR3 is TGTGCCACCAGCGTGGACGAATACACTGAAGCTTTCTTT. This chain links TRBV24-1 with TRBJ1-1; D remains unclear. The CDR3 has 13 residues. V gave up 7 bases and J gave up 3 bases, with 11 bases separating them. CDR1 is KGHDR and CDR2 is SFDVKD in the germline V gene.

The CDR3 is CASGDRGESGELFF. CDR3 bases: TGTGCCAGTGGGGACAGGGGAGAATCCGGGGAGCTGTTTTTT. This chain uses TRBV7-6 with TRBJ2-2; 10 bases are a match to TRBD1. V shed 9 bases, J shed 6 bases, and the junction held 7 bases outside the gene matches. CDR3 length equals 14 residues. The germline V gene has CDR1 SGHVS and CDR2 FNYEAQ. Full variable domain (remainder filled in from reference TRBV7-6 and TRBJ2-2): GAGVSQSPRYKVTKRGQDVALRCDPISGHVSLYWYRQALGQGPEFLTYFNYEAQQDKSGLPNDRFSAERPEGSISTLTIQRTEQRDSAMYRCASGDRGESGELFFGEGSRLTVL.

This sequence joins TRBV6-1 and TRBJ2-5; D gene uncertain. This CDR3 has 11 residues. Trimming cost V 6 bases and J 3 bases, with 5 bases left between them. Per the germline V gene, CDR1 is MNHNS and CDR2 is SASEGT. Here the CDR3 reads CASSREETQYF. The CDR3 bases are TGTGCCAGCAGCCGGGAAGAGACCCAGTACTTC.

The chain uses TRBV7-9 and TRBJ1-3; D is perhaps TRBD1 (5 bases). The CDR3 is made up of 16 amino acids. The germline gives CDR1 SEHNR, CDR2 FQNEAQ (reference sequence). The V and J ends lost 7 bases and 0 bases respectively, with 16 bases between them. The CDR3 spells CASTTSGGSSGNTIYF. CDR3 DNA: TGTGCCAGCACGACATCCGGGGGAAGCTCTGGAAACACCATATATTTT.

Remarks on this clone: This sample includes further DNA sequences coding for the same CDR3. The chain joins TRBV18 to TRBJ2-5; 7 bases are shared with TRBD2. Germline trimming cut 1 base from V and 2 bases from J; bases unmatched to any gene: 1. The CDR3 extends over 14 amino acids. Germline V gene lookup returns CDR1 KGHSH and CDR2 LQKENI. CDR3 sequence (DNA): TGTGCCAGCTCACCACAGCGGGGACAAGAGACCCAGTACTTC. This sequence encodes CASSPQRGQETQYF. The complete variable domain, with remaining parts taken from reference TRBV18 and TRBJ2-5, reads NAGVMQNPRHLVRRRGQEARLRCSPMKGHSHVYWYRQLPEEGLKFMVYLQKENIIDESGMPKERFSAEFPKEGPSILRIQQVVRGDSAAYFCASSPQRGQETQYFGPGTRLLVL.

The chain couples TRBV5-1 to TRBJ1-3; D is uncertain. The V gene lost 4 bases and the J gene lost 0 bases, with 14 bases spanning the gap. The germline V gene encodes CDR1 SGHRS and CDR2 YFSETQ. CDR3 length equals 16 residues. CDR3: CASSASGQSSGNTIYF. As DNA, the CDR3 is TGCGCCAGCAGCGCGTCAGGCCAGAGCTCTGGAAACACCATATATTTT.

The V gene is TRBV5-1, the J gene TRBJ2-5; 10 bases match TRBD2. Germline V gene data show CDR1 as SGHRS and CDR2 as YFSETQ. The CDR3 runs 16 residues. The V and J ends lost 2 bases and 0 bases, in that order; junction bases with no gene match: 4. CDR3 protein: CASSLGSGGYQETQYF. The CDR3 nucleotides read TGCGCCAGCAGCTTAGGTAGCGGGGGGTACCAAGAGACCCAGTACTTC.

This clone came up once. The chain employs TRBV5-6 and TRBJ2-5; 8 nucleotides agree with TRBD1. In germline, CDR1 is SGHDT, CDR2 YYEEEE. The CDR3 runs to 16 residues. Trimming removed 1 base from V and 2 bases from J; junction bases left unmatched: 7. The CDR3 DNA reads as TGTGCCAGCAGCTTGCAGGGGGACAGGCCTCAAGAGACCCAGTACTTC. Its translation: CASSLQGDRPQETQYF.

This chain joins TRBV9 and TRBJ2-3; perhaps D is TRBD1 or TRBD2 (5 bases each). The germline V gene has CDR1 SGDLS and CDR2 YYNGEE. This CDR3 contains 16 residues. Trimming took off 4 bases at V and 1 base at J, with 16 bases between the two ends. In nucleotides, the CDR3 is TGTGCCAGCAGCTCCCATGGGGGAGTGGGCACAGATACGCAGTATTTT. Residues: CASSSHGGVGTDTQYF.

V and J are TRBV6-1 and TRBJ2-7; 8 positions match TRBD1. Germline V CDR1 and CDR2: MNHNS, SASEGT. The length of the CDR3 is 14 residues. Losses at the gene ends were 2 bases for V and 7 bases for J; bases not matched to a gene: 7. The CDR3: CASSELQGAGEQYV. The CDR3 DNA reads TGTGCCAGCAGTGAACTTCAGGGGGCAGGGGAGCAGTACGTC.

CDR3 nucleotide sequence: TGTGCCAGTAGTAGAGGAGCAGAAGAGACCCAGTACTTC. It encodes CASSRGAEETQYF. The gene calls are TRBV19 and TRBJ2-5; D is uncertain. The length of the CDR3 is 13 residues. V dropped 4 bases and J dropped 3 bases, with 9 bases sitting between them. CDR1 LNHDA and CDR2 SQIVND come from the germline V gene (reference sequence).

The CDR3 protein is CASTNHRGLSNQPQHF. The CDR3 DNA reads as TGTGCCAGCACCAACCACAGGGGGCTTAGCAATCAGCCCCAGCATTTT. The V call is TRBV28, the J call TRBJ1-5, with TRBD1 matching 9 bases. V shed 7 bases and J 0 bases; nucleotides not matched to a gene: 7. The CDR3 is 16 amino acids. Germline CDR1 reads MDHEN; CDR2 reads SYDVKM.

This chain uses TRBV18 with TRBJ2-1; 7 nucleotides line up with TRBD2. Germline trimming cut 6 bases from V and 4 bases from J; bases unmatched to any gene: 15. This CDR3 has 17 amino acids. The V gene's germline CDR1 is KGHSH and CDR2 LQKENI. CDR3 in amino acids: CASSPKVGGNDYNEQFF. The CDR3 coding sequence is TGTGCCAGCTCGCCAAAGGTGGGAGGGAACGATTACAATGAGCAGTTCTTC.

This clone has more than one count but fewer than ten. The chain combines TRBV12-3 or TRBV12-4 with TRBJ1-3, with D unclear. The CDR3 has 13 amino acids. Trimming shortened V by 6 bases and J by 8 bases, and 14 bases separated the two germline ends. The CDR3 nucleotides are TGTGCCAGCAGCAGATATTCCGAGGACACCATATATTTT. Its translation: CASSRYSEDTIYF.

The chain is built from TRBV5-1 and TRBJ2-5; perhaps TRBD2 as D (5 bases). The germline V gene has CDR1 SGHRS and CDR2 YFSETQ. This CDR3 has 15 amino acids. V was shortened by 2 bases and J by 5 bases, with 16 bases between the two germline ends. CDR3 protein: CASSFATGGLETQYF. CDR3 in DNA: TGCGCCAGCAGCTTCGCGACTGGAGGTTTGGAGACCCAGTACTTC.

The V call is TRBV10-2, the J call TRBJ2-1; D is perhaps TRBD1 (5 bases). The CDR3 has 12 amino acids. The V gene lost 6 bases and the J gene lost 8 bases, with 11 bases spanning the gap. Germline CDR1 and CDR2: WSHSY and SAAADI. In DNA, the CDR3 is TGCGCCAGCAGAGGGGCTGACCATGAGCAGTTCTTC. The encoded protein is CASRGADHEQFF.

V gene TRBV7-2 combines with J gene TRBJ1-2; TRBD1 agrees at 7 bases. Losses at the gene ends were 5 bases for V and 4 bases for J; bases not matched to a gene: 10. This CDR3 contains 15 residues. Germline V gene lookup returns CDR1 SGHTA and CDR2 FQGNSA. The CDR3 DNA reads as TGTGCCAGCAGCCTAAGACAGGGTTCTCTCTATGGCTACACCTTC. Its protein is CASSLRQGSLYGYTF. The full variable domain, in which reference TRBV7-2 and TRBJ1-2 provide the parts outside the CDR3, is GAGVSQSPSNKVTEKGKDVELRCDPISGHTALYWYRQSLGQGLEFLIYFQGNSAPDKSGLPSDRFSAERTGGSVSTLTIQRTQQEDSAVYLCASSLRQGSLYGYTFGSGTRLTVV.

J is TRBJ2-4 and V is TRBV10-1, with 8 bases aligning to TRBD1. CDR1 is WNHNN, CDR2 SYGVQD, per germline (reference sequence). V was clipped by 3 bases and J by 2 bases; unmatched bases: 6. The CDR3 consists of 16 residues. The CDR3 is CASSEGTGLTKNIQYF. CDR3 nucleotide sequence: TGCGCCAGCAGTGAAGGGACAGGTTTGACCAAAAACATTCAGTACTTC.